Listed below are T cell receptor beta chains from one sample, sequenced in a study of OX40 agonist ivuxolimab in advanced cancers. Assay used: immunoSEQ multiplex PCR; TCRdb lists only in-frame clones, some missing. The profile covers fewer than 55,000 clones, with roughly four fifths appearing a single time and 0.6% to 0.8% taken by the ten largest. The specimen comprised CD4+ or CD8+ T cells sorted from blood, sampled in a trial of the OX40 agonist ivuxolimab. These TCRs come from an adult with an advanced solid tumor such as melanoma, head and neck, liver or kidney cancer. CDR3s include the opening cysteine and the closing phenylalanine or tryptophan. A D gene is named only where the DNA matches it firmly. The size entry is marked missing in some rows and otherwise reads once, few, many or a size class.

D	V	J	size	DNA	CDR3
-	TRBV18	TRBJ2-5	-	TGTGCCAGCTCACCGTCTCCTATCCCTCAAGAGACCCAGTACTTC	CASSPSPIPQETQYF
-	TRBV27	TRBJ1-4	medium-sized	TGTGCCAGCAGTTGGCGGGCGGTCCGGCTTAACGGTGAAAAACTGTTTTTT	CASSWRAVRLNGEKLFF
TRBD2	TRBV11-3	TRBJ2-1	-	TGTGCCAGCAGCTTAGGATTGGCGGGGGGAATTTACAATGAGCAGTTCTTC	CASSLGLAGGIYNEQFF
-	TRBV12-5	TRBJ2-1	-	TGTGCTAGTGGTGAGCTCAATGAGCAGTTCTTC	CASGELNEQFF
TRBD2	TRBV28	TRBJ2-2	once	TGTGCCAGCAGTTTACTAGCGGGGGGACTTTTGGCCGGGGAGCTGTTTTTT	CASSLLAGGLLAGELFF
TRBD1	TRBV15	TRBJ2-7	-	TGTGCCACCAGCAGACTACTGGGACAGGGAGGAGGCGAGCAGTACTTC	CATSRLLGQGGGEQYF
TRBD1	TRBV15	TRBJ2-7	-	TGTGCCACCAGCAGAGGGGACAGGGATAACGAGCAGTACTTC	CATSRGDRDNEQYF
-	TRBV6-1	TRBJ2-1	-	TGTGCCAGCAGTGATAACAGGGCGAATGAGCAGTTCTTC	CASSDNRANEQFF
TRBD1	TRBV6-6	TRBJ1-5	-	TGTGCCAGCAGTGACAGGGGACGGAGTCCGCATTTT	CASSDRGRSPHF
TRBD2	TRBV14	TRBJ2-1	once	TGTGCCAGCAGCCAAGAACTAGCGGGGGGGAAGTTCTTC	CASSQELAGGKFF
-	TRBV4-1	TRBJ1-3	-	TGCGCCAGCAGCCAACTACAAGGAAACACCATATATTTT	CASSQLQGNTIYF
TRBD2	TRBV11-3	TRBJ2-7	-	TGTGCCAGCAGCTTTCTAGCGGGGGCCTACGAGCAGTACTTC	CASSFLAGAYEQYF
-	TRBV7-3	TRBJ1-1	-	TGTGCCAGCAGCTTACAGGGGAGGACCACTGAAGCTTTCTTT	CASSLQGRTTEAFF
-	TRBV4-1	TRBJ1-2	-	TGCGCCAGCAGCCAACTCGGCTGGGGAGACTATGGCTACACCTTC	CASSQLGWGDYGYTF
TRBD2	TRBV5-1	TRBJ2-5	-	TGCGCCAGCAGCACAGGACCGGGAGCGGGGGGTCTGGAGACCCAGTACTTC	CASSTGPGAGGLETQYF
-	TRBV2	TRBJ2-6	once	TGTGCCAGCAGTGTACGGGGCTCTGGGGCCAACGTCCTGACTTTC	CASSVRGSGANVLTF
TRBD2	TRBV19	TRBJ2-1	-	TGTGCCAGTAGTAACAGCGGGGGGGCCCATGAGCAGTTCTTC	CASSNSGGAHEQFF